This paragraph reports one T cell receptor beta chain. The antigen is undetermined. This sample stems from a study of breast tumors, draining lymph nodes, adjacent tissues. Broader study findings: Tumor TCR diversity was below lymph nodes but above nontumor tissue. Luminal-like breast cancer showed significantly greater tumor-nontumor repertoire similarity than basal-like breast cancer did.

One entry per CDR3 protein results from TCRdb running MiXCR on the multiplex PCR reads. The table has roughly 100,000 distinct CDR3 sequences, about 29% seen once. Axillary draining lymph nodes of breast cancer patients supplied the node samples. The sample comprised axillary lymph node tissue. This TCR came from a female donor with breast cancer. Some clones in this sample may be carry-over from other donors' samples.

CDR3 amino acids: CATSRMGTSGRISSYNEQFF. The CDR3 nucleotides read TGTGCCACCAGCAGAATGGGGACTAGCGGGAGGATCAGCTCCTACAATGAGCAGTTCTTC. The V gene is TRBV15, the J gene TRBJ2-1; the match to TRBD2 covers 15 bases. Unmatched junction bases numbered 8, after V lost 2 bases and J lost 0 bases. Germline V gene sequence: CDR1 LNHNV, CDR2 YYDKDF (reference sequence). This CDR3 is built from 20 residues. Full variable domain (remainder filled in from reference TRBV15 and TRBJ2-1): DAMVIQNPRYQVTQFGKPVTLSCSQTLNHNVMYWYQQKSSQAPKLLFHYYDKDFNNEADTPDNFQSRRPNTSFCFLDIRSPGLGDTAMYLCATSRMGTSGRISSYNEQFFGPGTRLTVL.